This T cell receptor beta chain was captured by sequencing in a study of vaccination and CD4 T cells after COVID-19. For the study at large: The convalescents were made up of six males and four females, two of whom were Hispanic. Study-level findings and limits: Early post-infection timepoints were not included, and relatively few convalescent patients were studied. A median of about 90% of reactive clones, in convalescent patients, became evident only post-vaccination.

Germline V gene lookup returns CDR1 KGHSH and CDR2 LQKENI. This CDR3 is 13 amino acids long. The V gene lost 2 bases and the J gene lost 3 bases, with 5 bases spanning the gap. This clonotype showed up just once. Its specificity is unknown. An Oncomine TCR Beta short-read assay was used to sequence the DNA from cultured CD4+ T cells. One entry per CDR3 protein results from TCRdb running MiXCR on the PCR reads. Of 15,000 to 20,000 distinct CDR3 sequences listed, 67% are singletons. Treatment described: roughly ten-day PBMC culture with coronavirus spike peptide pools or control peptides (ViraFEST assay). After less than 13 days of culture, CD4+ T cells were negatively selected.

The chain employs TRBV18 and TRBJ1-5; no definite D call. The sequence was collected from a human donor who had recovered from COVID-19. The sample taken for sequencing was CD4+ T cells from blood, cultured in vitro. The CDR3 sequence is CASSPVDNQPQHF. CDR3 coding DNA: TGTGCCAGCTCACCAGTCGACAATCAGCCCCAGCATTTT.